This T cell receptor beta chain derives from a study of cytomegalovirus exposure and HLA in healthy donors. There are 14 residues in the CDR3. The ends were cut back, 4 bases at V and 6 bases at J, with 10 bases in the middle. CDR1 is LGHNA and CDR2 is YSLEER in the germline V gene. Amplification used 60 Vbeta primers and 13 Jbeta primers. Repertoires were generated with immunoSEQ multiplex PCR, while TCRdb's copy carries only in-frame clones and drops some. The sample shows 100,000 to 150,000 clones, 83% of them seen only once. Study observations and caveats: The likely explanation for a cluster of highly shared sequence variants was sequencing artifact. Accounts indicate the classifier identified cytomegalovirus status with strong specificity and sensitivity.

About this clone itself: Its antigen is still unknown.

What was sequenced was PBMCs. The TCR was taken from a woman aged 40 to 49 in good health and CMV-seropositive. The chain combines TRBV4-3 with TRBJ1-6, with D possibly matching TRBD1 (5 bases). The CDR3, as DNA: TGCGCCAGCAGCCCGGGGGGTACTAATTCACCCCTCCACTTT. Encoded protein: CASSPGGTNSPLHF.